These T cell receptor beta chains were read from a single sample in a study of T-cell memory formation after mild COVID-19. From the 5' RACE reads, TCRdb called clonotypes with MiXCR, one entry per CDR3 protein. The sample shows over 400,000 distinct CDR3 sequences, around 22% of them seen only once. Sequencing input: PBMCs or a T cell subset sorted from them (not recorded which). Receptors were obtained from an adult woman who had mild COVID-19 (a few samples of this study predate the infection). Cell type and time point are not known. CDR3s include the opening cysteine and the closing phenylalanine or tryptophan. A D gene is named only where the DNA matches it firmly. Rows give clone size only sometimes, using once, few, many, or a class for an expanded clone.

CDR3 DNA	CDR3 protein	clone size	D gene	V gene	J gene
TGTGCCAGCAGTTACGGCCCAGGGGGAGGATACGAGCAGTACTTC	CASSYGPGGGYEQYF	many	-	TRBV6-5	TRBJ2-7
TGCAGTGCTAGAGCGAGAAACAGTTACAATGAGCAGTTCTTC	CSARARNSYNEQFF	many	-	TRBV20-1	TRBJ2-1
TGTGCCACCAGAGACGATCCTACTTCAGGGATAGGGGATGGCTACACCTTC	CATRDDPTSGIGDGYTF	-	-	TRBV15	TRBJ1-2
TGTGCCAGCAGTGAAGCGACAGCCACAGATACGCAGTATTTT	CASSEATATDTQYF	-	-	TRBV2	TRBJ2-3
TGTGCCAGCAGGCGCCAGGGGGGACAGTCAGAGACCCAGTACTTC	CASRRQGGQSETQYF	-	-	TRBV12-3/TRBV12-4	TRBJ2-5
TGCGCCAGCAGCCTTGGCGGACGGGCGGTCTATGGCTACACCTTC	CASSLGGRAVYGYTF	-	-	TRBV5-1	TRBJ1-2
TGTGCCAGCACAACCAGGGGGAAGACGTCTGAAGCTTTCTTT	CASTTRGKTSEAFF	-	TRBD1	TRBV12-3/TRBV12-4	TRBJ1-1
TGCGCCAGCAGCCATCAGGGGCCCGCCACTGAAGCTTTCTTT	CASSHQGPATEAFF	-	-	TRBV5-1	TRBJ1-1
TGTGCCAGCAGCTTAGAGTCCGGGACCGGCGAGCAGTACTTC	CASSLESGTGEQYF	many	-	TRBV7-2	TRBJ2-7
TGTGCCAGCAGCCACAAGGCGGGAGGCTTGAATGAGCAGTTCTTC	CASSHKAGGLNEQFF	once	TRBD2	TRBV12-3/TRBV12-4	TRBJ2-1
TGCGCCAGCAGCCCCGAGGCAGGGCGGAACTATGGCTACACCTTC	CASSPEAGRNYGYTF	-	-	TRBV5-1	TRBJ1-2
TGCGCCAGCAGCTTGGATGCCCGGCAGGGCCCCTCCTACGAGCAGTACTTC	CASSLDARQGPSYEQYF	few	-	TRBV5-1	TRBJ2-7
TGTGCCAGCAGCGACGGCGAATGGGGCGAGACCCAGTACTTC	CASSDGEWGETQYF	few	-	TRBV9	TRBJ2-5
TGTGCCAGCAGACAGACAGGGAGTAATCAGCCCCAGCATTTT	CASRQTGSNQPQHF	-	TRBD1	TRBV3-1	TRBJ1-5
TGTGCCAGCACGGACCTCCCGGATACGCAGTATTTT	CASTDLPDTQYF	few	-	TRBV7-9	TRBJ2-3
TGTGCCACCAGCGGGACGGACAGGGTCGATAGCAATCAGCCCCAGCATTTT	CATSGTDRVDSNQPQHF	-	TRBD1	TRBV24-1	TRBJ1-5
TGTGCCACCGAGCCCACCGGGACAGGGGACCAGCCCCAGCATTTT	CATEPTGTGDQPQHF	few	TRBD1	TRBV24-1	TRBJ1-5
TGCAGCGTGAACCTTAGCGGGAGTTACCATGAGCAGTTCTTC	CSVNLSGSYHEQFF	-	TRBD2	TRBV29-1	TRBJ2-1
TGCGCCAGCAGCTTGCAGGGTCTACCGTACGAGCAGTACTTC	CASSLQGLPYEQYF	-	-	TRBV5-1	TRBJ2-7
TGTGCCACCAGCAGAGGTAGCGGGGGCGCGAAGGGAGCAGATACGCAGTATTTT	CATSRGSGGAKGADTQYF	-	TRBD2	TRBV15	TRBJ2-3
TGTGCCAGCAGCCCAAGTGGTCCGGGTGGCTACACCTTC	CASSPSGPGGYTF	few	-	TRBV11-1	TRBJ1-2
TGCGCCAGCAGCCCGGACAGGGCGAACTATGGCTACACCTTC	CASSPDRANYGYTF	few	TRBD1	TRBV5-1	TRBJ1-2
TGTGCCAGCTCCCCAATTGGCCCCGGGCACGAGCAGTACTTC	CASSPIGPGHEQYF	once	-	TRBV18	TRBJ2-7
TGCGCCAGCAGCCAAGAGGTCCGGGGGGTATTAAATACGCAGTATTTT	CASSQEVRGVLNTQYF	many	TRBD2	TRBV4-1	TRBJ2-3
TGTGCCAGCAGCTTGGGAGGGGCTAATGAAAAACTGTTTTTT	CASSLGGANEKLFF	-	-	TRBV28	TRBJ1-4
TGTGCCAGCAGTTTCGCGGCGACTAACACTGAAGCTTTCTTT	CASSFAATNTEAFF	few	-	TRBV12-3/TRBV12-4	TRBJ1-1
TGTGCCAGCATGCACACTGAAGCTTTCTTT	CASMHTEAFF	-	-	TRBV6-1	TRBJ1-1
TGTGCCAGCAGCCCCCTGGGTGGGGATGGGGCCAACGTCCTGACTTTC	CASSPLGGDGANVLTF	few	-	TRBV5-5	TRBJ2-6
TGTGCCAGCAGCCGGGGGGGAAGCTCCTACAATGAGCAGTTCTTC	CASSRGGSSYNEQFF	-	TRBD2	TRBV7-3	TRBJ2-1
TGTGCCAGCGCGGGACAGGGGGCCGGGGAGCTGTTTTTT	CASAGQGAGELFF	-	TRBD1	TRBV14	TRBJ2-2
TGTGCCAGCAGCCAGCGACAGGGTGCCGGGGAGCTGTTTTTT	CASSQRQGAGELFF	-	TRBD1	TRBV12-3/TRBV12-4	TRBJ2-2
TGTGCCAGCAACCTGGGGGGAGGGAACACAGATACGCAGTATTTT	CASNLGGGNTDTQYF	-	TRBD2	TRBV12-3/TRBV12-4	TRBJ2-3
TGTGCCAGCAGTTCGAACAGGGGGCTAAGCGCTGAAGCTTTCTTT	CASSSNRGLSAEAFF	few	TRBD1	TRBV12-3/TRBV12-4	TRBJ1-1
TGTGCCAGCAGCCCCCGACCGGACAGGGCCCTCTATGGCTACACCTTC	CASSPRPDRALYGYTF	-	TRBD1	TRBV7-6	TRBJ1-2
TGTGCCAGCAGTTCCCTCTCCGGGTCCCTCCACTTT	CASSSLSGSLHF	-	-	TRBV6-2/TRBV6-3	TRBJ1-6
TGCGCCAGCAGCTTGGGGACTAGTCGGACTGAGCAGTTCTTC	CASSLGTSRTEQFF	-	TRBD2	TRBV5-1	TRBJ2-1
TGTGCCAGCAGCTTGGTCGCTATTTTAACCGAGCAGTTCTTC	CASSLVAILTEQFF	few	-	TRBV5-6	TRBJ2-1
TGTGCCAGCAGTTTCGGCGGGCGGAACACAGATACGCAGTATTTT	CASSFGGRNTDTQYF	-	-	TRBV12-3/TRBV12-4	TRBJ2-3
TGTGCCAGCAGCGTAACGGGGGTTCCCAACAATGAGCAGTTCTTC	CASSVTGVPNNEQFF	few	-	TRBV9	TRBJ2-1
TGTGCCAGCAGTTACTCGTGGGACGGGGGGAATGAGCAGTTCTTC	CASSYSWDGGNEQFF	-	TRBD2	TRBV6-6	TRBJ2-1
TGTGCCAGCAGCTTTAGTCGAAATGAGCAGTTCTTC	CASSFSRNEQFF	few	-	TRBV7-3	TRBJ2-1
TGTGCCAGCAGCTTAGAAACTATTTCCTACAATGAGCAGTTCTTC	CASSLETISYNEQFF	few	-	TRBV11-2	TRBJ2-1
TGTGCCAGCAGTATAACAATGACCGGGACAGGGATAGGGGGGGCCAACGTCCTGACTTTC	CASSITMTGTGIGGANVLTF	-	TRBD1	TRBV27	TRBJ2-6
TGCGCCAGCAGCCATGAGCTTGGACCGTCAGGGGGGCCCCAGCATTTT	CASSHELGPSGGPQHF	-	TRBD1	TRBV4-1	TRBJ1-5
TGTGCCAGCAGCGGGACCGGGACAGGGGGCCGGGAGACCCAGTACTTC	CASSGTGTGGRETQYF	-	TRBD1	TRBV13	TRBJ2-5
TGCGCCAGCAGCCAAAGCCCCGGAGGACAGGGGGGGACCCAGTACTTC	CASSQSPGGQGGTQYF	-	TRBD1	TRBV4-1	TRBJ2-5
TGTGCCTGGACTACCGGGACTAGCGGCTACAATGAGCAGTTCTTC	CAWTTGTSGYNEQFF	-	TRBD2	TRBV30	TRBJ2-1
TGTGCCAGCAGTTACCCCGTGGGACAGGCAATGAACACTGAAGCTTTCTTT	CASSYPVGQAMNTEAFF	few	TRBD1	TRBV6-2/TRBV6-3	TRBJ1-1
TGTGCCAGCAGGGACAGAAATACTAACTATGGCTACACCTTC	CASRDRNTNYGYTF	-	-	TRBV12-3/TRBV12-4	TRBJ1-2
TGTGCCAGCACCCCGGGGCGGGGCTATGGCTACACCTTC	CASTPGRGYGYTF	few	-	TRBV5-6	TRBJ1-2
TGTGCCAGCAGCCAAGAGGGGACCAACTCCTACAATGAGCAGTTCTTC	CASSQEGTNSYNEQFF	-	-	TRBV4-2	TRBJ2-1
TGTGCCAGCAGCATGGTAGCGGGACCCACCTACGAGCAGTACTTC	CASSMVAGPTYEQYF	-	TRBD2	TRBV7-2	TRBJ2-7
TGTGCCTGGAGTGGATCGGGGGGAGGAGAAAAACTGTTTTTT	CAWSGSGGGEKLFF	-	-	TRBV30	TRBJ1-4
TGTGCCAGCAGCCGGCTCCCCTGGACAGATTATAGCTCCTACGAGCAGTACTTC	CASSRLPWTDYSSYEQYF	-	-	TRBV3-2	TRBJ2-7
TGTGCCAGCAGTTGGAACTCGAGGGACCACGAGCAGTACTTC	CASSWNSRDHEQYF	few	-	TRBV6-5	TRBJ2-7
TGCGCCAGCAGCCATCCAGAGACAGGCCATAGGCCCTCGCCCGGGGAGCTGTTTTTT	CASSHPETGHRPSPGELFF	-	-	TRBV4-1	TRBJ2-2
TGTGCCAGCAGCTACCGGGACACCAACACCGGGGAGCTGTTTTTT	CASSYRDTNTGELFF	-	-	TRBV7-8	TRBJ2-2
TGTGCCAGCTCACCGGGACAGCAGGCCTACGAGCAGTACTTC	CASSPGQQAYEQYF	-	TRBD1	TRBV18	TRBJ2-7